This T cell receptor (beta chain) came from a study of siplizumab effects on memory and regulatory T cells. Measured with immunoSEQ multiplex PCR; TCRdb has only the in-frame clones, and not every one. Of about 100,000 clones listed, about 94% are singletons. CDR3 size: 11 residues. Looked up from germline, CDR1 is LNHDA and CDR2 is SQIVND (reference sequence). Trimming removed 5 bases at V and 6 bases at J, with 6 bases between. This sequence joins TRBV19 and TRBJ2-3, with D uncertain. Sequencing was performed on non-Treg CD4+ T cells sorted from blood. The receptor comes from a human donor in good health. Here the CDR3 DNA reads TGTGCCAGTAGTGCCCAGGATACGCAGTATTTT. This codes for CASSAQDTQYF. The full variable domain, in which reference TRBV19 and TRBJ2-3 provide the parts outside the CDR3, is DGGITQSPKYLFRKEGQNVTLSCEQNLNHDAMYWYRQDPGQGLRLIYYSQIVNDFQKGDIAEGYSVSREKKESFPLTVTSAQKNPTAFYLCASSAQDTQYFGPGTRLTVL.